Listed below are T cell receptor beta chains from one sample, sequenced in a study of shared clonotypes between healthy human individuals. The protocol was immunoSEQ multiplex PCR, while the TCRdb copy is restricted to in-frame clones and leaves out a portion. The repertoire has 190,000 or so clones, around 63% of them found once; the top ten carry over 9.5%. Sequencing was done on a sample of memory CD4+ T cells sorted from blood. These receptors were taken from a man aged 30 to 45 in good health. CDR3s include the opening cysteine and the closing phenylalanine or tryptophan. A D gene is named only where the DNA matches it firmly. Not all rows give a size; the values are once, few, many and, for expanded clones, a class.

j_call d_call clone_size v_call cdr3_nt cdr3_aa
TRBJ1-2 . . TRBV5-4 TGTGCCAGCAGCTTACTGCAACAGAGTTATGGCTACACCTTC CASSLLQQSYGYTF
TRBJ2-5 TRBD2 . TRBV2 TGTGCCAGCAGATTAGAGCGGGAGGGTAAAGAGGGGTACTTC CASRLEREGKEGYF
TRBJ1-1 . . TRBV18 TGTGCCAGCTCACCAATCAGGGGAGGTACTGAAGCTTTCTTT CASSPIRGGTEAFF
TRBJ1-1 . . TRBV9 TGTGCCAGCAGCGTAGCGGGCCCCTTTCTCGGAGGCATAATAATGAACACTGAAGCTTTCTTT CASSVAGPFLGGIIMNTEAFF
TRBJ2-7 . . TRBV5-4 TGTGCCAGCAGCCGAGGGGGGATCGCCTACGAGCAGTACTTC CASSRGGIAYEQYF
TRBJ1-2 . . TRBV5-1 TGCGCCAGCAGCTTGGCCGGGCAGCCAGGGGTCGCCTTC CASSLAGQPGVAF
TRBJ2-1 TRBD1 once TRBV11-3 TGTGCCAGCAGCGAGGACAGGGACCTAAGCAATGAGCAGTTCTTC CASSEDRDLSNEQFF
TRBJ2-7 . . TRBV6-1 TGTGCCAGCAGTGCGAAGGGCGGGGGCCTGGGGCAGTACTTC CASSAKGGGLGQYF
TRBJ2-1 TRBD2 . TRBV7-6 TGTGCCAGCAGCCAATCCAATAGCGGGAGAAACTACAATGAGCAGTTCTTC CASSQSNSGRNYNEQFF
TRBJ2-3 . . TRBV11-3 TGTGCCAGCAGCTCCTCGGGGGACCCTGGTGATACGCAGTATTTT CASSSSGDPGDTQYF
TRBJ2-7 . . TRBV7-2 TGTGCCAGCAGCCCGGACTACTCTCGCGAGCAGTACTTC CASSPDYSREQYF
TRBJ2-7 . . TRBV28 TGTGCCAGCAGTCAAAATTACGAGCAGTACTTC CASSQNYEQYF
TRBJ2-7 . . TRBV30 TGTGCCTGCAGACGATACACAGGGAGCTCCTACGAGCAGTACTTC CACRRYTGSSYEQYF
TRBJ2-7 . few TRBV20-1 TGCAGTGCGGAAAACAGGATCGAGCAGTACTTC CSAENRIEQYF
TRBJ1-1 TRBD1 . TRBV7-2 TGTGCCAGCAGCTTAGTTCAGGGGGGCACTGAAGCTTTCTTT CASSLVQGGTEAFF
TRBJ2-7 . . TRBV29-1 TGCAGCGTCCGTTTTTCTCTCGAGCAGTACTTC CSVRFSLEQYF
TRBJ1-5 . . TRBV19 TGTGCCAGTAGTATACAGGGTGGCAATCAGCCCCAGCATTTT CASSIQGGNQPQHF
TRBJ2-1 . . TRBV4-3 TGCGCCAGCAGCCAAGAGAGGGCCAGTGAGCAGTTCTTC CASSQERASEQFF
TRBJ1-2 . . TRBV4-1 TGCGCCAGCAGCCAAGATTTTCCAGGGGCCGGCTATGGCTACACCTTC CASSQDFPGAGYGYTF
TRBJ2-2 TRBD2 . TRBV14 TGTGCCAGCAGTACCGCCAGGGCGGGAGAATTCGTCGTGGGGGAGCTGTTTTTT CASSTARAGEFVVGELFF
TRBJ2-1 . . TRBV7-9 TGTGCCAGCAGCTACCGGGACCGGCTGACGAATGAGCAGTTCTTC CASSYRDRLTNEQFF
TRBJ2-1 . . TRBV10-3 TGTGCCATCAGCTTCCGGGAAGCCAGCTACAATGAGCAGTTCTTC CAISFREASYNEQFF
TRBJ2-7 . few TRBV2 TGTGCCAGCAGTGAGGCGCACCCGCTAAGCGAGCAGTACTTC CASSEAHPLSEQYF
TRBJ2-3 TRBD1 . TRBV7-9 TGTGCCAGCAGCCCGGGACAGCTAACAGATACGCAGTATTTT CASSPGQLTDTQYF
TRBJ2-3 . . TRBV11-2 TGTGCCAGCAGCCTGGAGGGGTCGCAGTATTTT CASSLEGSQYF
TRBJ2-7 TRBD2 . TRBV11-3 TGTGCCAGCAGCTTAGAAGCGGGAGTGATGTACGAGCAGTACTTC CASSLEAGVMYEQYF
TRBJ2-5 . . TRBV5-6 TGTGCCAGCAGCTTGGCCAAGAGGACCCAGTACTTC CASSLAKRTQYF
TRBJ2-1 TRBD1 few TRBV6-1 TGTGCCAGCAGTGAACCAGGACAGGGGGCCTGGAATGAGCAGTTCTTC CASSEPGQGAWNEQFF
TRBJ2-7 . . TRBV5-1 TGCGCCAGCAGGTCCGGGACAAACACCTACGAGCAGTACTTC CASRSGTNTYEQYF
TRBJ2-3 . . TRBV18 TGTGCCAGCTCACCTGGGGCGGGAATGGATGATACGCAGTATTTT CASSPGAGMDDTQYF
TRBJ1-2 . . TRBV29-1 TGCAGCGTTCGGGAGGGAAGGTATGGCTACACCTTC CSVREGRYGYTF
TRBJ2-7 . . TRBV18 TGTGCCAGCTCCCCCATGGGCGTGGGGGGTTACGAGCAGTACTTC CASSPMGVGGYEQYF
TRBJ2-2 . . TRBV10-2 TGCGCCAGTTCTCGGACCTACACCGGGGAGCTGTTTTTT CASSRTYTGELFF
TRBJ1-4 . . TRBV29-1 TGCAGCATCGCCTGGAATGAAAAACTGTTTTTT CSIAWNEKLFF
TRBJ1-1 . . TRBV6-1 TGTGCCAGCAGTGAGAGTTACACTGAAGCTTTCTTT CASSESYTEAFF
TRBJ2-5 . once TRBV5-1 TGCGCCAGCACCATCAAAGGGCCCCAAGAGACCCAGTACTTC CASTIKGPQETQYF
TRBJ2-3 . . TRBV28 TGTGCCAGCAGTTTCACCACGACAGGATCCACAGATACGCAGTATTTT CASSFTTTGSTDTQYF
TRBJ2-1 . . TRBV28 TGTGCCAGCAGTTCACGGACGGGAGTGGGGAATGAGCAGTTCTTC CASSSRTGVGNEQFF
TRBJ2-7 TRBD2 . TRBV30 TGTGCCTGGAGTGGGACTAGCGGCACCTACGAGCAGTACTTC CAWSGTSGTYEQYF
TRBJ2-5 TRBD1 . TRBV5-1 TGCGCCAGCAGCGACCCCAGGGGGTCGGGGGAGACCCAGTACTTC CASSDPRGSGETQYF
TRBJ1-5 . few TRBV7-9 TGTGCCAGCAGCCCCCAGGGGAAACAGCCCCAGCATTTT CASSPQGKQPQHF
TRBJ2-2 . . TRBV18 TGTGCCAGCTCAGAACAGGGATCGGTTGGCACCGGGGAGCTGTTTTTT CASSEQGSVGTGELFF
TRBJ2-5 TRBD2 few TRBV5-1 TGCGCCAGCAGCTCTGGGACTAGCGGGAGGGGAGAGACCCAGTACTTC CASSSGTSGRGETQYF
TRBJ2-5 TRBD1 . TRBV18 TGTGCCAGCTCCACCAGGTGGGACAGCAAAGAGACCCAGTACTTC CASSTRWDSKETQYF
TRBJ1-1 . . TRBV30 TGTGCCTGGAGTAGGGGTTTGAACACTGAAGCTTTCTTT CAWSRGLNTEAFF
TRBJ1-5 . . TRBV25-1 TGTGCCAGCAGTGATTCTACGGAGAGCCATCAGCCCCAGCATTTT CASSDSTESHQPQHF
TRBJ2-3 TRBD2 few TRBV15 TGTGCCACCAGCAGAGATTCTAGGGCGGGAGGGCACACAGATACGCAGTATTTT CATSRDSRAGGHTDTQYF
TRBJ2-2 TRBD1 . TRBV29-1 TGCAGCGTTAACTTAGGGGGCGCGAGAATAACCGGGGAGCTGTTTTTT CSVNLGGARITGELFF
TRBJ2-3 . . TRBV28 TGTGCCAGCAGTTTCCCCGGACTAACTGGCACAGATACGCAGTATTTT CASSFPGLTGTDTQYF
TRBJ1-1 . . TRBV5-1 TGCGCCAGCAGCTTGGACGCAGGGAACACTGAAGCTTTCTTT CASSLDAGNTEAFF
TRBJ2-3 TRBD1 few TRBV9 TGTGCCAGCAGCGTGGGACAGATTACTAGCACAGATACGCAGTATTTT CASSVGQITSTDTQYF
TRBJ2-7 . . TRBV28 TGTGCCATCAGGGGACCTCTGTACGAGCAGTACTTC CAIRGPLYEQYF
TRBJ1-1 . . TRBV28 TGTGCCAGCAGTTTATGGGGGGGTGAAGCTTTCTTT CASSLWGGEAFF
TRBJ2-5 TRBD2 . TRBV7-8 TGTGCCAGCAGCCCATCTCCTGGTAGCGGGAGGGCCCGGGAGACCCAGTACTTC CASSPSPGSGRARETQYF
TRBJ2-2 . . TRBV5-4 TGTGCCAGCAGCTTGCTGGCGTGGCGCCTATCGAACACCGGGGAGCTGTTTTTT CASSLLAWRLSNTGELFF